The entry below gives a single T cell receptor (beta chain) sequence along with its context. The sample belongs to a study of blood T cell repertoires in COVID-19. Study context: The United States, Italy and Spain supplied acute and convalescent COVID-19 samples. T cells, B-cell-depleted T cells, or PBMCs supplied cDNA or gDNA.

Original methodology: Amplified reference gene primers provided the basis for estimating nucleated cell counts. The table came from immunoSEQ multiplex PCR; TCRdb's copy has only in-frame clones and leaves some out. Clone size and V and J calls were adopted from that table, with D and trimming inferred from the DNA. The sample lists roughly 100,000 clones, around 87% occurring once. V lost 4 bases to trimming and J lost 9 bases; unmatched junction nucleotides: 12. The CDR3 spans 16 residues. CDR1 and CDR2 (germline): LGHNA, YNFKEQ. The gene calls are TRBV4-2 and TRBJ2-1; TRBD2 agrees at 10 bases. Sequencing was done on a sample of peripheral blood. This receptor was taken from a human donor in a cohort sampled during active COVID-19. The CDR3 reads CASSPEPAGGSGEQFF. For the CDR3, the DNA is TGTGCCAGCAGCCCCGAGCCAGCGGGAGGGAGTGGTGAGCAGTTCTTC.